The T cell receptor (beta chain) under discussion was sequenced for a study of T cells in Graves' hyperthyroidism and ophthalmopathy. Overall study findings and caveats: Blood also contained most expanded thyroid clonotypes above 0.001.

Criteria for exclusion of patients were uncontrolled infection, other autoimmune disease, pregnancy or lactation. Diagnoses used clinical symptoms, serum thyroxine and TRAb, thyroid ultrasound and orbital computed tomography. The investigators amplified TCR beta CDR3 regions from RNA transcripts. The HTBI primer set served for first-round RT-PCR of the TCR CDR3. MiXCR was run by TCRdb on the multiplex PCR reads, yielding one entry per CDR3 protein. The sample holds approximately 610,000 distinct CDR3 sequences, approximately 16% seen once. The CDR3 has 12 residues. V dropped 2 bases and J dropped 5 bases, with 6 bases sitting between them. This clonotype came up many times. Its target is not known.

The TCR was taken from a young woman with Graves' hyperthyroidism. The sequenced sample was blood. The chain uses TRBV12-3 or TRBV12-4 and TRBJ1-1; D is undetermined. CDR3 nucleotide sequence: TGTGCCAGCAGTTTATGGGGAACTGAAGCTTTCTTT. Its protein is CASSLWGTEAFF.